The T cell receptor beta chain under discussion was sequenced for a study of blood T cells in healthy people across ages. Per germline, CDR1 MNHEY and CDR2 SVGAGI. The V gene lost 4 bases and the J gene lost 4 bases, with 13 bases spanning the gap. This CDR3 has 14 residues. Then a second PCR, running about 7 to 11 cycles, was carried out with a sample-barcoded 5' primer and a J-beta primer mix. TCRdb analysed the 5' RACE reads with MiXCR anew, one entry per CDR3 protein. Here the sample spans 1,300,000 or so distinct CDR3 sequences, roughly 59% being singletons. The gene calls are TRBV6-5 and TRBJ1-2, with D tentatively TRBD1 (6 bases). The sequenced sample was blood. This clonotype was sampled from a man in his late teens or twenties in good health. CDR3 sequence reads: CASSFTGTSYGYTF. Written as DNA, the CDR3 is TGTGCCAGCAGTTTTACCGGGACAAGCTATGGCTACACCTTC.